Listed here are 23 T cell receptor beta chains from one sample, sequenced in a study of human T cells and chemical hapten exposure. Regarding time point: pre-sensitization, week 0. Treatment noted: therapeutic diphenylcyclopropenone sensitization with weekly scalp DPC. Using its own MiXCR run on the RACE reads, TCRdb lists one record per CDR3 protein. The data hold about 59,000 distinct CDR3 sequences, with around 11% observed a single time. The source was whole blood, collected in connection with sensitization to the hapten diphenylcyclopropenone (DPC). The source is a woman between 40 and 50 years old with alopecia areata. Some clones in this sample may be carry-over from other donors' samples.

This clonotype was seen many times. This chain uses TRBV6-2 or TRBV6-3 with TRBJ2-7, with a weak D call TRBD1 (6 bases). The CDR3 extends over 14 amino acids. V shed 5 bases and J shed 2 bases, with 13 bases lying between them. The germline V gene encodes CDR1 MNHEY and CDR2 SVGEGT. The CDR3 coding sequence is TGTGCCAGCAGTCCGACAGGAAATACCTACGAGCAGTACTTC. Protein: CASSPTGNTYEQYF.

The CDR3 is CSVAWTSGTPNTQYF. CDR3 bases: TGCAGCGTCGCCTGGACTAGCGGCACCCCGAATACGCAGTATTTT. The rearrangement joins TRBV29-1 to TRBJ2-3, with TRBD2 identical over 10 bases. CDR1 SQVTM and CDR2 ANQGSEA come from the germline V gene. V lost 6 bases to trimming and J lost 7 bases; unmatched junction nucleotides: 13. CDR3 size: 15 residues.

The rearrangement links TRBV3-1 to TRBJ1-5, with a weak D call TRBD1 (6 bases). Trimming shortened V by 3 bases and J by 4 bases, and 10 bases separated the two germline ends. The CDR3 sequence is 14 residues long. CDR1 is LGHDT, CDR2 YNNKEL, per germline (reference sequence). The CDR3 region is CASSQRGTNQPQHF. CDR3 coding DNA: TGTGCCAGCAGCCAGAGGGGGACTAATCAGCCCCAGCATTTT.

This clonotype was seen a handful of times. The chain carries TRBV7-3 and TRBJ2-1, with 8 bases identical to TRBD1. V trimming: 4 bases; J trimming: 6 bases; junction bases outside the gene matches: 5. Germline V gene sequence: CDR1 SGHTA, CDR2 FQGTGA. The CDR3 runs 14 residues. CDR3 coding DNA: TGTGCCAGCAGCTCTTTAGGGACAGGCAATGAGCAGTTCTTC. Amino acids: CASSSLGTGNEQFF.

The CDR3 is CAISGTGGSGYGYTF. CDR3 sequence (DNA): TGTGCCATCAGTGGGACAGGGGGCTCGGGCTATGGCTACACCTTC. The gene calls are TRBV10-3 and TRBJ1-2, with 11 bases lining up with TRBD1. The germline CDR1 and CDR2 sequences are ENHRY and SYGVKD. This CDR3 has 15 amino acids. V shed 4 bases, J shed 4 bases, and the junction held 5 bases outside the gene matches.

In this sample, this clonotype turned up many times. The chain uses TRBV18 and TRBJ1-4; D remains ambiguous. Trimming cost V 2 bases and J 8 bases, with 9 bases left between them. Germline values: CDR1 KGHSH, CDR2 LQKENI. The CDR3 has 13 amino acids. The CDR3 nucleotides are TGTGCCAGCTCACCATTGGCCCTAGAAAAACTGTTTTTT. Its translation: CASSPLALEKLFF.

This clonotype turned up a few times. The chain has TRBV29-1 and TRBJ2-2, with D unresolved. The V end lost 7 bases, the J end lost 1 base, and 4 bases lay between the germline ends. This CDR3 spans 11 amino acids. Per the germline V gene, CDR1 is SQVTM and CDR2 is ANQGSEA. The CDR3: CSAQNTGELFF. CDR3 nucleotide sequence: TGCAGCGCTCAGAACACCGGGGAGCTGTTTTTT.

This clonotype has more than one count but fewer than ten. The chain couples TRBV9 to TRBJ2-6; D unclear. The CDR3 has 15 amino acids. Germline V gene data show CDR1 as SGDLS and CDR2 as YYNGEE. Trimming removed 0 bases from V and 0 bases from J, with 4 bases in between. The CDR3 nucleotides read TGTGCCAGCAGCGTAGCTGTCTCTGGGGCCAACGTCCTGACTTTC. It specifies CASSVAVSGANVLTF.

V gene TRBV6-2 or TRBV6-3 combines with J gene TRBJ1-1; D not resolved. The CDR3 totals 12 residues. Trimming shortened V by 8 bases and J by 4 bases, and 11 bases separated the two germline ends. CDR1 and CDR2 (germline): MNHEY, SVGEGT. CDR3 amino acids: CASLRVGTEAFF. CDR3 DNA sequence: TGTGCCAGCTTGAGGGTCGGCACTGAAGCTTTCTTT.

The V and J genes are TRBV4-1 and TRBJ2-3; 10 bases fit TRBD2. Trimming at V came to 0 bases and at J to 6 bases, leaving 15 bases not matched to a gene. The CDR3 consists of 19 residues. Germline lookup yields CDR1 MGHRA and CDR2 YSYEKL. DNA of the CDR3: TGCGCCAGCAGCCAAGACCCCACCGCTAGCGGGAGTGTGGAGGATACGCAGTATTTT. Its translation: CASSQDPTASGSVEDTQYF.

The chain's CDR3 is CASSDTANYGYTF. The CDR3 bases are TGTGCCAGCAGTGACACCGCTAACTATGGCTACACCTTC. The chain joins TRBV12-3 or TRBV12-4 to TRBJ1-2; D remains unclear. This CDR3 contains 13 residues. V was clipped by 5 bases and J by 0 bases, with 7 bases between them.

This clonotype has only one observation. This rearrangement joins TRBV7-2 to TRBJ2-3, with 7 positions matching TRBD2. The CDR3 length is 16 residues. V lost 5 bases, J lost 0 bases, and 8 bases stayed unmatched. Germline V gene data show CDR1 as SGHTA and CDR2 as FQGNSA. CDR3 loop: CASSRGGLTSTDTQYF. The DNA of the CDR3 is TGTGCCAGCAGCCGCGGGGGATTGACTAGCACAGATACGCAGTATTTT.

The V gene is TRBV20-1, the J gene TRBJ2-7, with D perhaps TRBD2 (6 bases). The CDR3 has 13 amino acids. The V gene lost 6 bases and the J gene lost 0 bases, with 12 bases spanning the gap. Germline CDR1 DFQATT, CDR2 SNEGSKA (reference sequence). CDR3 residues: CSARGGSSYEQYF. As DNA, the CDR3 is TGCAGTGCCCGTGGGGGGAGCTCCTACGAGCAGTACTTC.

This clonotype appeared a few times. The chain combines TRBV4-2 with TRBJ2-5; TRBD2 agrees at 8 bases. Unmatched junction bases numbered 5, after V lost 0 bases and J lost 2 bases. This CDR3 spans 16 amino acids. Germline V gene lookup returns CDR1 LGHNA and CDR2 YNFKEQ. The CDR3 reads CASSQEGTRGQETQYF. CDR3 nucleotide sequence: TGTGCCAGCAGCCAAGAAGGGACTAGGGGGCAAGAGACCCAGTACTTC.

This clonotype occurred a few times. The rearrangement uses TRBV15 and TRBJ2-3; D may be TRBD2 (6 bases). The length of the CDR3 is 15 residues. The germline V gene encodes CDR1 LNHNV and CDR2 YYDKDF (reference sequence). Trimming removed 7 bases from V and 6 bases from J, with 20 bases in between. The CDR3 reads CATTRTRLGTDTQYF. The CDR3 region has the DNA TGTGCCACCACAAGGACGAGACTAGGGACGGATACGCAGTATTTT.

This clonotype was seen only once. Just one base apart from a much larger clone, this may be a read error. This chain uses TRBV12-3 or TRBV12-4 with TRBJ1-2; TRBD1 might be the D (6 bases). The CDR3 is made up of 14 amino acids. The V end lost 4 bases, the J end lost 6 bases, and 15 bases lay between the germline ends. The CDR3 reads CASSSRTARNGYTF. In nucleotides, the CDR3 is TGTGCCAGCAGTTCCAGGACAGCAAGAAATGGCTACACCTTC.

In its sample, this clonotype was seen many times. This rearrangement joins TRBV28 to TRBJ1-1; D perhaps matches TRBD1 (6 bases). The germline gives CDR1 MDHEN, CDR2 SYDVKM. The V and J ends lost 6 bases and 5 bases respectively, with 25 bases between them. The length of the CDR3 is 17 residues. The CDR3 DNA is TGTGCCAGCAGGTTAAGCGGAGGGGGACCCTCAAGGACTGAAGCTTTCTTT. Translated: CASRLSGGGPSRTEAFF.

This clonotype was seen at least ten times. The chain joins TRBV20-1 to TRBJ2-7, with no clear D. The CDR3 is 12 amino acids. CDR1 and CDR2 from the germline V gene are DFQATT and SNEGSKA (reference sequence). V gave up 0 bases and J gave up 4 bases, with 7 bases separating them. CDR3 DNA: TGCAGTGCTAGAGAGTATGAATACGAGCAGTACTTC. Translation: CSAREYEYEQYF.

The gene calls are TRBV5-1 and TRBJ2-1, with D possibly called TRBD1 or TRBD2 (6 bases each). Germline CDR1 SGHRS, CDR2 YFSETQ. This CDR3 contains 18 residues. V was pared by 4 bases and J by 0 bases, with 20 bases between. The CDR3 spells CASSPGLGGLSSYNEQFF. DNA of the CDR3: TGCGCCAGCAGCCCTGGACTGGGGGGCCTTAGCTCCTACAATGAGCAGTTCTTC.

This clonotype has a count of ten or more. Here the CDR3 reads CASSPSGTMNIQYF. The DNA of the CDR3 is TGTGCCAGCTCACCCTCAGGGACGATGAACATTCAGTACTTC. The genes are TRBV18 and TRBJ2-4; D may correspond to TRBD1 or TRBD2 (5 bases each). V was cut by 3 bases and J by 7 bases, with 13 bases left in between. This CDR3 has 14 amino acids. Germline CDR1 reads KGHSH; CDR2 reads LQKENI.

The sample holds many counts of this clonotype. The chain joins TRBV11-2 to TRBJ2-5, with D tentatively TRBD1 (6 bases). The CDR3 covers 13 residues. Trimming pared 5 bases from V and 2 bases from J, leaving 9 bases between. Germline CDR1 and CDR2: SGHAT and FQNNGV. The CDR3 DNA is TGTGCCAGCAGCAGGACAGAACAAGAGACCCAGTACTTC. It yields the protein CASSRTEQETQYF.

This clonotype has only a few counts. The J gene is TRBJ1-6, the V gene TRBV7-2; D is undetermined. CDR3 length: 14 residues. V gave up 1 base and J gave up 0 bases, with 1 base separating them. Germline lookup yields CDR1 SGHTA and CDR2 FQGNSA. The CDR3 loop reads CASSLGSYNSPLHF. The CDR3 nucleotides read TGTGCCAGCAGCTTAGGCTCCTATAATTCACCCCTCCACTTT.

This chain joins TRBV4-3 and TRBJ2-3, with TRBD2 as a possible D gene (5 bases). This CDR3 is 14 amino acids long. Germline V CDR1 and CDR2: LGHNA, YSLEER. V was pared by 4 bases and J by 5 bases, with 13 bases between. The CDR3 DNA reads as TGCGCCAGCAGCCGGACGCGAGGAGGAGATACGCAGTATTTT. Translating it yields CASSRTRGGDTQYF.